The clone carrying this TCR beta chain was seen a few times. No antigen is known for it. This entry belongs to a study of early T cells in non-severe SARS-CoV-2 infection. Overall study: Sequenced bulk RNA came from whole blood that was unsorted, and chains were unpaired.

Findings of the study overall: Matching results from VDJdb favored anti-spike CD8 responses, leaving private and CD4 specificities undetected.

This CDR3 region has 15 residues. Germline CDR1 is MNHNY and CDR2 is SVGAGI (reference sequence). V gave up 6 bases and J gave up 2 bases, with 15 bases separating them. Each cDNA molecule carried a unique molecular identifier. TCRdb analysed the 5' RACE reads with MiXCR anew, one entry per CDR3 protein. The data contain some 36,000 distinct CDR3 sequences, under 8% of them singletons. The TCR originated in an adult who was a healthcare worker with PCR-confirmed SARS-CoV-2 infection or an uninfected control (not recorded which). Sequenced sample: whole blood. The chain couples TRBV6-6 to TRBJ2-3; D not resolved. The CDR3 protein is CASRSHASATDTQYF. The CDR3, as DNA: TGTGCCAGCAGATCACACGCTAGTGCCACAGATACGCAGTATTTT.